Below are 18 T cell receptor beta chains sequenced from a single sample in a study of CD4 T cells in relation to SARS-CoV-2 and coronaviruses. No antigens are known for them. CD4+ T cells from unexposed donors were obtained before the COVID-19 pandemic (2011-2018). After roughly ten days of culture, CD4+ T cells were isolated. The method was immunoSEQ multiplex PCR; TCRdb's version includes in-frame clones alone and lacks a portion of them. The sample holds 22,000 or so clones, approximately 72% seen once. Source material: CD4+ T cells from PBMCs, cultured in vitro. These TCRs come from a human donor in good health.

The rearrangement uses TRBV6-1 and TRBJ1-5; D gene unclear. The V end was cut by 3 bases, the J end by 2 bases, with 14 bases between. Germline V gene lookup returns CDR1 MNHNS and CDR2 SASEGT. The CDR3 consists of 16 residues. The CDR3 is CASSDIYRRGNQPQHF. The CDR3 nucleotides are TGTGCCAGCAGTGATATATACCGCCGAGGCAATCAGCCCCAGCATTTT.

The gene calls are TRBV7-8 and TRBJ1-5; the match to TRBD1 covers 8 bases. The CDR3 extends over 15 amino acids. V was clipped by 6 bases and J by 1 base; unmatched bases: 5. The germline gives CDR1 SGHVS, CDR2 FQNEAQ. The CDR3 DNA sequence: TGTGCCAGCAGGAGATGGACAGGGAGCAATCAGCCCCAGCATTTT. Amino acids: CASRRWTGSNQPQHF.

CDR3 sequence reads: CASRSTGGGEKLFF. The CDR3 DNA sequence: TGTGCCAGCAGGTCGACAGGGGGCGGCGAAAAACTGTTTTTT. The genes are TRBV6-6 and TRBJ1-4; TRBD1 matches at 10 bases. The CDR3 is 14 residues long. CDR1 is MNHNY, CDR2 SVGAGI, per germline (reference sequence). V dropped 6 bases and J dropped 8; count of bases not matched to a gene: 6.

V and J are TRBV19 and TRBJ2-6; D remains unclear. Trimming stripped 3 bases from V and 2 bases from J, with 11 bases between. This CDR3 is 16 amino acids long. The V gene's germline CDR1 is LNHDA and CDR2 SQIVND (reference sequence). Here the CDR3 DNA reads TGTGCCAGTAGTATTCGGCCCAGCACTGGGGCCAACGTCCTGACTTTC. Protein: CASSIRPSTGANVLTF. The whole variable domain, filled in from reference TRBV19 and TRBJ2-6, reads DGGITQSPKYLFRKEGQNVTLSCEQNLNHDAMYWYRQDPGQGLRLIYYSQIVNDFQKGDIAEGYSVSREKKESFPLTVTSAQKNPTAFYLCASSIRPSTGANVLTFGAGSRLTVL.

This chain links TRBV9 with TRBJ2-5; 9 bases line up with TRBD1. Unmatched junction bases numbered 7, after V lost 0 bases and J lost 4 bases. Germline CDR1 is SGDLS and CDR2 is YYNGEE. This CDR3 has 16 residues. Here the CDR3 DNA reads TGTGCCAGCAGCGTAGCTTCGGGACAGGGACGAGAGACCCAGTACTTC. Translating gives CASSVASGQGRETQYF.

This sequence joins TRBV5-1 and TRBJ2-3, with 10 nucleotides matching TRBD2. The length of the CDR3 is 16 residues. Germline V gene lookup returns CDR1 SGHRS and CDR2 YFSETQ. The V segment lost 1 base and the J segment 3 bases; nucleotides outside the gene matches: 5. The CDR3 DNA is TGCGCCAGCAGCTTGAAGGCTAGCGGGGGAACAGATACGCAGTATTTT. Protein: CASSLKASGGTDTQYF.

The CDR3 loop is CASPHWGRGGNEQFF. In DNA, the CDR3 is TGTGCCAGCCCCCACTGGGGCAGGGGGGGAAATGAGCAGTTCTTC. This sequence joins TRBV5-5 and TRBJ2-1; tentatively, D is TRBD1 or TRBD2 (7 bases each). The germline V gene has CDR1 SGHKS and CDR2 YYEKEE (reference sequence). This CDR3 comprises 15 residues. Trimming took 7 bases from V and 7 from J, leaving 21 bases between them. Supplemented by reference TRBV5-5 and TRBJ2-1, the full variable domain reads DAGVTQSPTHLIKTRGQQVTLRCSPISGHKSVSWYQQVLGQGPQFIFQYYEKEERGRGNFPDRFSARQFPNYSSELNVNALLLGDSALYLCASPHWGRGGNEQFFGPGTRLTVL.

This sequence joins TRBV3-1 (or the pseudogene TRBV3-2) and TRBJ2-6; 7 bases are a match to TRBD2. Germline CDR1 is LGHDT and CDR2 is YNNKEL (reference sequence). The CDR3 length is 14 residues. With V trimmed by 11 bases and J by 1 base, 5 bases remained unmatched. The CDR3 spells CASGRGSGANVLTF. For the CDR3, the DNA is TGTGCCTCGGGGAGGGGATCTGGGGCCAACGTCCTGACTTTC.

The rearrangement joins TRBV3-1 (or the pseudogene TRBV3-2) to TRBJ2-7; D possibly corresponds to TRBD2 (5 bases). V dropped 2 bases and J dropped 3 bases, with 11 bases sitting between them. There are 14 residues in the CDR3. CDR1 LGHDT and CDR2 YNNKEL come from the germline V gene (reference sequence). CDR3 amino acids: CASSQISGNYEQYF. In nucleotides, the CDR3 is TGTGCCAGCAGCCAAATTTCCGGGAACTACGAGCAGTACTTC.

The rearrangement uses TRBV5-1 and TRBJ2-3; 9 bases are shared with TRBD2. Germline loops: CDR1 SGHRS, CDR2 YFSETQ. Trimming took 3 bases from V and 4 from J; bases not matched to a gene: 6. This CDR3 comprises 15 residues. DNA of the CDR3: TGCGCCAGCAGCTGGGGACTAGCTTGGCCAGATACGCAGTATTTT. Protein: CASSWGLAWPDTQYF.

There are a few counts of this clone. The chain recombines TRBV7-2 with TRBJ1-3; D is possibly TRBD1 (5 bases). The CDR3 spans 18 residues. The germline V gene encodes CDR1 SGHTA and CDR2 FQGNSA. V gave up 1 base and J gave up 4 bases, with 20 bases separating them. CDR3: CASSLGGAGGNLGNTIYF. The DNA for the CDR3 is TGTGCCAGCAGCTTAGGAGGGGCAGGAGGAAATCTAGGAAACACCATATATTTT.

The chain couples TRBV19 to TRBJ2-6; the D is unclear. Germline loops: CDR1 LNHDA, CDR2 SQIVND (reference sequence). The CDR3 covers 14 residues. V was clipped by 10 bases and J by 2 bases, with 12 bases between them. This CDR3 reads CATGGLTGANVLTF. In DNA form, the CDR3 reads TGTGCCACCGGTGGGTTAACTGGGGCCAACGTCCTGACTTTC.

CDR3 region: CASSDRLEQFF. For the CDR3, the DNA is TGTGCCAGCTCAGACAGGCTTGAGCAGTTCTTC. The rearrangement uses TRBV18 and TRBJ2-1; TRBD1 might be the D (6 bases). Germline CDR1 is KGHSH and CDR2 is LQKENI. The CDR3 is 11 residues long. Trimming shortened V by 5 bases and J by 9 bases, and 8 bases separated the two germline ends.

The CDR3, as DNA: TGTGCCAGCCGCACTCTTTCCCCTGAAGCTTTCTTT. It encodes CASRTLSPEAFF. The chain combines TRBV6-6 with TRBJ1-1; the D is unclear. This CDR3 is built from 12 residues. Germline CDR1 MNHNY, CDR2 SVGAGI (reference sequence). V was clipped by 8 bases and J by 6 bases, with 13 bases between them.

The table lists this clone with a few counts. This chain uses TRBV3-1 (or the pseudogene TRBV3-2) with TRBJ1-6; no clear D gene. The V gene's germline CDR1 is LGHDT and CDR2 YNNKEL (reference sequence). The CDR3 runs to 13 residues. V shed 2 bases and J shed 9 bases, with 8 bases lying between them. The CDR3 reads CASSQKQLSPLHF. The CDR3 region has the DNA TGTGCCAGCAGCCAAAAACAGCTTTCACCCCTCCACTTT.

The rearrangement links TRBV7-8 to TRBJ2-5; D may be TRBD1 (7 bases). This CDR3 has 15 residues. The germline V and J ends were trimmed by 5 bases and 5 bases, with 18 bases remaining between them. The V gene's germline CDR1 is SGHVS and CDR2 FQNEAQ. The CDR3 DNA reads as TGTGCCAGCAGCACATCGACAGGGACTGGGGAGACCCAGTACTTC. It yields the protein CASSTSTGTGETQYF.

V and J are TRBV3-1 (or the pseudogene TRBV3-2) and TRBJ2-5; 7 positions agree with TRBD2. Unmatched junction bases numbered 18, after V lost 5 bases and J lost 9 bases. This CDR3 has 16 amino acids. The germline gives CDR1 LGHDT, CDR2 YNNKEL (reference sequence). In DNA, the CDR3 is TGTGCCAGCAGCTCAGGCAGCGGGACTCCCTCGTCGGCCCAGTACTTC. The encoded protein is CASSSGSGTPSSAQYF.

This clone was seen only once. The V and J genes are TRBV27 and TRBJ1-2, with 7 bases lining up with TRBD1. The CDR3 consists of 14 residues. Looked up from germline, CDR1 is MNHEY and CDR2 is SMNVEV (reference sequence). Trimming cost V 6 bases and J 8 bases; bases outside gene matches: 12. The CDR3 spells CASSRTGASRGYTF. The CDR3 nucleotides read TGTGCCAGCAGCCGGACAGGCGCGTCTAGAGGCTACACCTTC.